The 2 T cell receptor beta chains in this list originate from one sample, sequenced in a study of shared clonotypes between healthy human individuals. Sequencing was performed with immunoSEQ multiplex PCR; in TCRdb, only in-frame clones are kept and a portion is missing. The table shows 100,000 to 120,000 clones, with roughly two thirds occurring only once. The sequenced sample was memory CD8+ T cells sorted from blood. Subset defined: CD45RO+ cells pooled with CCR7-negative TemRA cells. Source of these receptors: a woman under 40 in good health.

The chain has TRBV18 and TRBJ2-5, with D hard to call. This CDR3 region has 13 residues. Germline V gene lookup returns CDR1 KGHSH and CDR2 LQKENI. V was clipped by 2 bases and J by 7 bases, with 11 bases between them. CDR3 sequence: CASSPGLGGTQYF. CDR3 bases: TGTGCCAGCTCACCAGGTCTTGGTGGGACCCAGTACTTC.

This chain links TRBV2 with TRBJ2-5; TRBD1 agrees at 7 bases. The V gene's germline CDR1 is SNHLY and CDR2 FYNNEI. Trimming at V came to 8 bases and at J to 5 bases, leaving 11 bases not matched to a gene. This CDR3 region has 14 residues. The CDR3 bases are TGTGCCAGCGGTCTCACACAGGGGTGGGAGACCCAGTACTTC. It is translated as CASGLTQGWETQYF.